This is a list of T cell receptor beta chains from one sample in a study of PD-L1 blockade in urothelial cancer. Here immunoSEQ multiplex PCR was the method, and the copy in TCRdb shows in-frame clones only, minus some. The repertoire holds some 100,000 clones, with about 89% as singletons. The source was PBMCs, collected around atezolizumab (anti-PD-L1) treatment. The origin of the receptors is a woman older than 75 with urothelial cancer. The CDR3 runs from the conserved cysteine through the conserved F or W. Each record gives: V gene, J gene, CDR3 length, CDR3 protein.

V gene: TRBV28; J gene: TRBJ2-1; CDR3 length: 14; CDR3 protein: CASSSRGSGNEQFF
V gene: TRBV6-1; J gene: TRBJ1-2; CDR3 length: 15; CDR3 protein: CASSLTMTGDYGYTF
V gene: TRBV29-1; J gene: TRBJ1-1; CDR3 length: 16; CDR3 protein: CSVERSGIGGGTEAFF
V gene: TRBV18; J gene: TRBJ1-3; CDR3 length: 17; CDR3 protein: CASSPSQTGVSGNTIYF
V gene: TRBV7-2; J gene: TRBJ1-4; CDR3 length: 13; CDR3 protein: CASSLGTVEKLFF
V gene: TRBV4-2; J gene: TRBJ1-1; CDR3 length: 15; CDR3 protein: CASSQASVPNTEAFF
V gene: TRBV11-2; J gene: TRBJ2-3; CDR3 length: 14; CDR3 protein: CAINPGRSTDTQYF
V gene: TRBV19; J gene: TRBJ2-3; CDR3 length: 13; CDR3 protein: CATRTRGTDTQYF
V gene: TRBV7-8; J gene: TRBJ1-3; CDR3 length: 13; CDR3 protein: CASSRGAGNTIYF
V gene: TRBV28; J gene: TRBJ1-4; CDR3 length: 13; CDR3 protein: CASGGDRWEKLFF
V gene: TRBV6-1; J gene: NA; CDR3 length: 13; CDR3 protein: CASSPTGGYEQYF
V gene: TRBV5-1; J gene: TRBJ2-1; CDR3 length: 15; CDR3 protein: CASSLVGSGYNEQFF
V gene: TRBV28; J gene: TRBJ2-1; CDR3 length: 15; CDR3 protein: CASISPGTGNNEQFF
V gene: TRBV27; J gene: TRBJ2-7; CDR3 length: 14; CDR3 protein: CASSGAGLATEQYF
V gene: TRBV5-1; J gene: TRBJ2-7; CDR3 length: 14; CDR3 protein: CASSPGTSSYEQYF
V gene: TRBV5-1; J gene: TRBJ1-2; CDR3 length: 15; CDR3 protein: CASSSSPGGEGGYTF
V gene: TRBV5-1; J gene: TRBJ1-1; CDR3 length: 17; CDR3 protein: CASSLAGQGPMNTEAFF
V gene: TRBV6-5; J gene: TRBJ1-4; CDR3 length: 15; CDR3 protein: CASSYSGTGGEKLFF
V gene: TRBV5-8; J gene: TRBJ2-5; CDR3 length: 14; CDR3 protein: CASRLKGAKETQYF
V gene: TRBV28; J gene: TRBJ2-2; CDR3 length: 16; CDR3 protein: CASIRNGAVNTGELFF
V gene: TRBV6-4; J gene: TRBJ2-2; CDR3 length: 14; CDR3 protein: CASSAQGWTGELFF
V gene: TRBV5-1; J gene: NA; CDR3 length: 16; CDR3 protein: CASSRQPGQSSYEQYF
V gene: TRBV28; J gene: TRBJ1-2; CDR3 length: 12; CDR3 protein: CAGGGFNYGYTF
V gene: TRBV19; J gene: TRBJ2-5; CDR3 length: 14; CDR3 protein: CASKGLGAQETQYF
V gene: TRBV5-4; J gene: TRBJ2-2; CDR3 length: 16; CDR3 protein: CASSSGTSGNTGELFF
V gene: TRBV19; J gene: TRBJ1-1; CDR3 length: 15; CDR3 protein: CASSVSGQRNTEAFF
V gene: TRBV6-1; J gene: TRBJ2-1; CDR3 length: 18; CDR3 protein: CASSEGGGTARSYNEQFF
V gene: TRBV19; J gene: TRBJ2-2; CDR3 length: 14; CDR3 protein: CATRGIPNTGELFF
V gene: TRBV19; J gene: TRBJ1-2; CDR3 length: 17; CDR3 protein: CASTTVGQGALLDGYTF
V gene: TRBV7-6; J gene: TRBJ2-1; CDR3 length: 17; CDR3 protein: CASSLEGGYRSYNEQFF
V gene: TRBV6-6; J gene: TRBJ1-1; CDR3 length: 13; CDR3 protein: CASRPREGTEAFF
V gene: TRBV2; J gene: TRBJ1-5; CDR3 length: 16; CDR3 protein: CASSEFAGVSNQPQHF
V gene: TRBV6-1; J gene: TRBJ2-5; CDR3 length: 14; CDR3 protein: CASSEEIRVKTQYF
V gene: TRBV6-1; J gene: TRBJ1-5; CDR3 length: 15; CDR3 protein: CASSGGLRRDQPQHF
V gene: TRBV27; J gene: TRBJ2-5; CDR3 length: 18; CDR3 protein: CASSLRSGGATRGETQYF
V gene: TRBV11-1; J gene: TRBJ2-7; CDR3 length: 15; CDR3 protein: CASSVQGNWWYEQYF
V gene: TRBV6-1; J gene: TRBJ2-2; CDR3 length: 15; CDR3 protein: CASSDGTPNTGELFF